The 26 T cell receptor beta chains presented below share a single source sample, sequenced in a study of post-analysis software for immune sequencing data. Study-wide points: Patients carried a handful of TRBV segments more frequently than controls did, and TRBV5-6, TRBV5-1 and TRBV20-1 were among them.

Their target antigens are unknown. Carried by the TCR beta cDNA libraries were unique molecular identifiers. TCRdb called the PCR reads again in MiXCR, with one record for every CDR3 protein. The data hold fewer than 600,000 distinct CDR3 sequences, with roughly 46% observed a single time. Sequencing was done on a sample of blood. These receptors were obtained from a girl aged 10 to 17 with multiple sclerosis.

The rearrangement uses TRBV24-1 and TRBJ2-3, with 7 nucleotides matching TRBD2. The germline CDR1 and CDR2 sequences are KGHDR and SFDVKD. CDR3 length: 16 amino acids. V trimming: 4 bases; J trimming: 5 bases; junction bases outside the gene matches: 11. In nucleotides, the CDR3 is TGTGCCACCAGTGACAGGAGCAGGGAGGGAGGAGATACGCAGTATTTT. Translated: CATSDRSREGGDTQYF.

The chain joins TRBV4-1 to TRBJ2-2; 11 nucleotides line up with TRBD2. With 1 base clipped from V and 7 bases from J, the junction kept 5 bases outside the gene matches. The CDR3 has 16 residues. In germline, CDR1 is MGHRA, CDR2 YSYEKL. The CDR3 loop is CASSQVHGTSGGELFF. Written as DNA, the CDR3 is TGCGCCAGCAGCCAAGTCCACGGGACTAGCGGCGGGGAGCTGTTTTTT.

DNA of the CDR3: TGTGCCAGCAGTTTAGCGGGACAGGGTGGCAATCAGCCCCAGCATTTT. Amino acid sequence: CASSLAGQGGNQPQHF. The chain combines TRBV12-3 or TRBV12-4 with TRBJ1-5, with 9 bases that match TRBD1. This CDR3 region has 16 residues. The V segment lost 0 bases and the J segment 2 bases; nucleotides outside the gene matches: 2.

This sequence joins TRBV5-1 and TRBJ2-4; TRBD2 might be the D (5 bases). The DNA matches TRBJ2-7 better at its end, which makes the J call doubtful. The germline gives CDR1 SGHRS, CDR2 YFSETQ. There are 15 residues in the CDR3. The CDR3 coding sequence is TGCGCCAGCAGCTTGGCCCTCGGGAACACCTACGAGCAGTACTTC. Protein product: CASSLALGNTYEQYF.

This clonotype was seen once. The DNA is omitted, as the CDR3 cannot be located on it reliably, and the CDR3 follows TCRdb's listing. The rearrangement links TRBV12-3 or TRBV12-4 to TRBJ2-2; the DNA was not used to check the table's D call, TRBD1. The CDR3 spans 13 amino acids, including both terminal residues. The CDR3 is CASSLGQPGSCFF.

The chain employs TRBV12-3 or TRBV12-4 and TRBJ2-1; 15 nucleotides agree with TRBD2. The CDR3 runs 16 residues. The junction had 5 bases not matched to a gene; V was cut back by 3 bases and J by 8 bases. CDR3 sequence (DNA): TGTGCCAGCAGTTTCTCCGGACTAGCGGGAGGGGATGAGCAGTTCTTC. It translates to CASSFSGLAGGDEQFF.

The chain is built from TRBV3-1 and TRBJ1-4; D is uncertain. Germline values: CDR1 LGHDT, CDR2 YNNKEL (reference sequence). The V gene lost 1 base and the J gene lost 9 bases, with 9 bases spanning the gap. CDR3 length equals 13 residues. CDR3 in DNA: TGTGCCAGCAGCCAAGTAGGGCGGCAAAAACTGTTTTTT. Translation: CASSQVGRQKLFF.

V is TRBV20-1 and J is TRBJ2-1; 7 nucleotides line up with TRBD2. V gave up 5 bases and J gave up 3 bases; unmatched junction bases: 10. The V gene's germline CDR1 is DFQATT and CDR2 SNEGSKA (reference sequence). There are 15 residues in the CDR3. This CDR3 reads CSAGTGAGLYNEQFF. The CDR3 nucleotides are TGCAGTGCTGGGACCGGAGCGGGACTCTACAATGAGCAGTTCTTC.

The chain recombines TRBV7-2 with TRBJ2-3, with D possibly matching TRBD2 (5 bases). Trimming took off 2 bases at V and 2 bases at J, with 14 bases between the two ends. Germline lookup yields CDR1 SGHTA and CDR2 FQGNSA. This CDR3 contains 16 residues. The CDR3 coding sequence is TGTGCCAGCAGCTTAACCTCCGAGCGGTACACAGATACGCAGTATTTT. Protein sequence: CASSLTSERYTDTQYF. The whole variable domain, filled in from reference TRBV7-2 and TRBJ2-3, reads GAGVSQSPSNKVTEKGKDVELRCDPISGHTALYWYRQSLGQGLEFLIYFQGNSAPDKSGLPSDRFSAERTGGSVSTLTIQRTQQEDSAVYLCASSLTSERYTDTQYFGPGTRLTVL.

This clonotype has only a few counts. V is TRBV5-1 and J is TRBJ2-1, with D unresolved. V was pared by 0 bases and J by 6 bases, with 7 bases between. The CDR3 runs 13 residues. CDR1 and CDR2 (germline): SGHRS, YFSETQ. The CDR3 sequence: CASSLDSSNEQFF. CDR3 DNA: TGCGCCAGCAGCTTGGACAGTTCCAATGAGCAGTTCTTC. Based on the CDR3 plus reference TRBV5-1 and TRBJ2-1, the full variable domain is KAGVTQTPRYLIKTRGQQVTLSCSPISGHRSVSWYQQTPGQGLQFLFEYFSETQRNKGNFPGRFSGRQFSNSRSEMNVSTLELGDSALYLCASSLDSSNEQFFGPGTRLTVL.

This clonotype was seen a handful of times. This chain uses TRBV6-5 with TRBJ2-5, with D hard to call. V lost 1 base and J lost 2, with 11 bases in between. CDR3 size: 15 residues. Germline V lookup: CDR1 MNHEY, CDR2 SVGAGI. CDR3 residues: CASSYFGASQETQYF. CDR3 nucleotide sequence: TGTGCCAGCAGTTACTTCGGAGCCTCTCAAGAGACCCAGTACTTC.

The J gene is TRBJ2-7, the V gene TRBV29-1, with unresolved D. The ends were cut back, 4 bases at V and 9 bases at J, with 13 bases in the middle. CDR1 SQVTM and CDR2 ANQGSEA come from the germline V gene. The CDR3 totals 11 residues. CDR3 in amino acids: CSVARSARQYF. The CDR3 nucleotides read TGCAGCGTTGCCAGGTCCGCCAGGCAGTACTTC.

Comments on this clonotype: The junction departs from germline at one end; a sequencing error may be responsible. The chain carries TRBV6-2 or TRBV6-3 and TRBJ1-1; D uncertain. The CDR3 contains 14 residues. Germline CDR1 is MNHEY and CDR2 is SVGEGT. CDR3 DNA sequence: TGTGCCGGCAGTTACTCGTTTGGGAACACTGAAGCTTTCTTT. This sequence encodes CAGSYSFGNTEAFF.

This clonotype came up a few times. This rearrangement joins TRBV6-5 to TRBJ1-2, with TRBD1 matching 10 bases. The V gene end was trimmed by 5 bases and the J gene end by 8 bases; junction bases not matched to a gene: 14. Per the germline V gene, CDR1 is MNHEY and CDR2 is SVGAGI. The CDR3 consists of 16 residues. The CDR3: CASSRGQGILTYGYTF. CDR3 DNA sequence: TGTGCCAGCAGTAGGGGACAGGGGATTTTGACCTACGGCTACACCTTC.

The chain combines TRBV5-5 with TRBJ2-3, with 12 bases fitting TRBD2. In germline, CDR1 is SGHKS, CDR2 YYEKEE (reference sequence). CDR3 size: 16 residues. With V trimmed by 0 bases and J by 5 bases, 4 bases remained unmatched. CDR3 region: CASSLASGRAQDTQYF. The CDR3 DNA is TGTGCCAGCAGCTTGGCTAGCGGGAGGGCCCAAGATACGCAGTATTTT.

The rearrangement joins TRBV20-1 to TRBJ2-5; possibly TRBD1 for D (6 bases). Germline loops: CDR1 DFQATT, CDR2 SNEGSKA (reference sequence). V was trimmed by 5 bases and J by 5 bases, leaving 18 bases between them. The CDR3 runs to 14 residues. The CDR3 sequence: CSAQKAGAPETQYF. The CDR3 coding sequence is TGCAGTGCTCAAAAGGCAGGGGCGCCGGAGACCCAGTACTTC.

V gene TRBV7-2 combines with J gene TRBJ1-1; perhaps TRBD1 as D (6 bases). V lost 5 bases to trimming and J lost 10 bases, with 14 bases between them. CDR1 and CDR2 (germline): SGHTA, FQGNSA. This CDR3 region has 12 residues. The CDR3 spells CASSINRAGAFF. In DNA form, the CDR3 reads TGTGCCAGCAGCATCAACAGGGCCGGAGCTTTCTTT.

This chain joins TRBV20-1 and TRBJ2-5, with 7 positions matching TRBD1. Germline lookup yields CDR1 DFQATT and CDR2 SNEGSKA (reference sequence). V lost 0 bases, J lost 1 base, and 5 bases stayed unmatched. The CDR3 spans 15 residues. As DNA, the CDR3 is TGCAGTGCTAGAGATTCAGGGGGTAGCCAAGAGACCCAGTACTTC. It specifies CSARDSGGSQETQYF.

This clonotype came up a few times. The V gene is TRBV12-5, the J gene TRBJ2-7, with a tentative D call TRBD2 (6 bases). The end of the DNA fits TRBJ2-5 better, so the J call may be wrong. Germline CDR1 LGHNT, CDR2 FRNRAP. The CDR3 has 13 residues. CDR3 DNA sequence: TGTGCTAGTGGTCCTAGTGGGGGGGAGACCCAGTACTTC. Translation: CASGPSGGETQYF.

The CDR3 DNA follows: TGCAGTGCTAGTAGTACTAGCGGGAGCAATGAGCAGTTCTTC. This codes for CSASSTSGSNEQFF. V gene TRBV20-1 combines with J gene TRBJ2-1; 11 bases align to TRBD2. CDR1 DFQATT and CDR2 SNEGSKA come from the germline V gene (reference sequence). This CDR3 is built from 14 residues. Trimming cost V 3 bases and J 6 bases; bases outside gene matches: 4.

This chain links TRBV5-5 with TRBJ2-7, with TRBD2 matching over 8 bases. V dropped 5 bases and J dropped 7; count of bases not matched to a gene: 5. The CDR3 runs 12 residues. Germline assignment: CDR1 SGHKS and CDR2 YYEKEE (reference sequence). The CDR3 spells CASRQGLAEQYF. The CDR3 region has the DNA TGTGCCAGCAGACAAGGACTAGCTGAGCAGTACTTC.

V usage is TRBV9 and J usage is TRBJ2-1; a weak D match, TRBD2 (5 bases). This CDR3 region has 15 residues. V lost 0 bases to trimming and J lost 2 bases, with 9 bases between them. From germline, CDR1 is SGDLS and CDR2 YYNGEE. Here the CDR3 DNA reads TGTGCCAGCAGCGTAGCGAGCGGCCCCTACAATGAGCAGTTCTTC. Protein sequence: CASSVASGPYNEQFF.

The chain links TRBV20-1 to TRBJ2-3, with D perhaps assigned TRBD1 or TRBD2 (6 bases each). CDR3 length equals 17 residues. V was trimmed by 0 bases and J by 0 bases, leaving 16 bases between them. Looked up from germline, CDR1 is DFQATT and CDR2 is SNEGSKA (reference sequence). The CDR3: CSARDWGAGPSTDTQYF. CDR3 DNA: TGCAGTGCTAGAGATTGGGGGGCAGGCCCTAGCACAGATACGCAGTATTTT.

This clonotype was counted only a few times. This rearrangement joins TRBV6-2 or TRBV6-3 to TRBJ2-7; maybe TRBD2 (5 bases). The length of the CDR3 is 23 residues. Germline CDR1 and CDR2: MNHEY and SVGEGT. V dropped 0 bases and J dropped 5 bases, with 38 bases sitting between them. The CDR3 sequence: CASSYSRASQHPTQRRHGNEQYF. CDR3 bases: TGTGCCAGCAGTTACTCGAGGGCTAGCCAACACCCCACCCAGCGGCGGCACGGGAACGAGCAGTACTTC.

CDR3 sequence: CASSSRTRYNEQYF. In DNA, the CDR3 is TGTGCCAGCAGCTCCCGGACTCGATACAATGAGCAGTACTTC. The chain combines TRBV7-8 with TRBJ2-7; D possibly corresponds to TRBD2 (5 bases). V lost 4 bases and J lost 7, with 17 bases in between. Germline assignment: CDR1 SGHVS and CDR2 FQNEAQ. The CDR3 is 14 amino acids.

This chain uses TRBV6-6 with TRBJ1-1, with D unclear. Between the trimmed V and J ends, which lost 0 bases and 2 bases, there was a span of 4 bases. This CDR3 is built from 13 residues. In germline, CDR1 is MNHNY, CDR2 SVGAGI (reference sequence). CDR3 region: CASSYSSNTEAFF. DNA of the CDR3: TGTGCCAGCAGTTACTCGTCCAACACTGAAGCTTTCTTT.